The source of this T cell receptor (beta chain) is a study of blood T cell repertoires in COVID-19. Here immunoSEQ multiplex PCR was the method, and the copy in TCRdb shows in-frame clones only, minus some. This sample has about 160,000 clones, with about 90% found just once. This CDR3 region has 15 residues. CDR1 is DFQATT, CDR2 SNEGSKA, per germline (reference sequence). V shed 6 bases and J shed 3 bases, with 21 bases lying between them. In its sample, this clone was seen once. The chain carries TRBV20-1 and TRBJ2-7, with D possibly TRBD2 on 6 matching bases. This clonotype originated in a woman aged 45-65 years who had recovered from COVID-19. The sample taken for sequencing was PBMCs or T cells enriched from blood (not recorded which). CDR3 loop: CSASTRDSTYYEQYF. The DNA for the CDR3 is TGCAGTGCCAGTACCCGGGACTCTACTTACTACGAGCAGTACTTC.